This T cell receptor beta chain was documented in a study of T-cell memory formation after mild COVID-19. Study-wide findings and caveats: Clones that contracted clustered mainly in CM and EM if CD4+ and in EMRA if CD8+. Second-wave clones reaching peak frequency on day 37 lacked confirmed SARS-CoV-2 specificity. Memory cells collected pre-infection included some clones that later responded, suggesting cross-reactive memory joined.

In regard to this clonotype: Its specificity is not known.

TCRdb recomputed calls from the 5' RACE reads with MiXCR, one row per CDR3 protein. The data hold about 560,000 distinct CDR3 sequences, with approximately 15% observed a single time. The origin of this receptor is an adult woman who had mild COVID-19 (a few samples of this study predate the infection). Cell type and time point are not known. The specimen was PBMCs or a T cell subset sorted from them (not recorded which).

The CDR3 DNA reads as TGCGCCAGCAGTCGCGAGACAGGCCCCAAGGGGAAGCAGTACTTC. Its protein is CASSRETGPKGKQYF. J is TRBJ2-7 and V is TRBV5-1; tentative D call: TRBD1 (6 bases). Looked up from germline, CDR1 is SGHRS and CDR2 is YFSETQ. Trimming stripped 5 bases from V and 8 bases from J, with 23 bases between. This CDR3 contains 15 residues.